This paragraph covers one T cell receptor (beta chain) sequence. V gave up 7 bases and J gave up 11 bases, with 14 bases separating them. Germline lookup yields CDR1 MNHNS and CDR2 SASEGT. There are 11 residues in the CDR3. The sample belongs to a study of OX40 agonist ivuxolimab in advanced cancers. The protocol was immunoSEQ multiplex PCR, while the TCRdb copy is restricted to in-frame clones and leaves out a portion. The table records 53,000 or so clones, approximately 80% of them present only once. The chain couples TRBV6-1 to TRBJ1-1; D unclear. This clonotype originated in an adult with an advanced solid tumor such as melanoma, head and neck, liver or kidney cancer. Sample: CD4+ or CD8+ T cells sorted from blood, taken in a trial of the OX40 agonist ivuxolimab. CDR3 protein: CASKKGGGAFF. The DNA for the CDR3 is TGTGCCAGCAAAAAAGGAGGCGGGGCTTTCTTT.